The 6 T cell receptor beta chains in this list originate from one sample, sequenced in a study of T-cell reconstitution after alpha-beta-depleted transplantation in children. Construction of the TCRbeta library involved unique molecular identifiers. TCRdb processed the PCR reads anew with MiXCR; each CDR3 protein has one entry. This table holds around 190,000 distinct CDR3 sequences, roughly 7.1% found once. The sample in question was PBMCs, obtained before TCRalphabeta/CD19-depleted stem cell transplant. These receptors all stem from a boy aged 2 to 9 with acute lymphoblastic leukemia, due to receive a stem cell transplant.

Ten or more counts support this clonotype. The chain is built from TRBV3-1 and TRBJ1-5; D remains unclear. Looked up from germline, CDR1 is LGHDT and CDR2 is YNNKEL (reference sequence). Trimming removed 0 bases at V and 4 bases at J, with 4 bases between. This CDR3 contains 13 residues. The CDR3 is CASSQDVNQPQHF. CDR3 coding DNA: TGTGCCAGCAGCCAAGATGTAAATCAGCCCCAGCATTTT.

The table lists this clonotype with a few counts. The rearrangement joins TRBV5-1 to TRBJ2-1, with 11 bases identical to TRBD1. CDR3 size: 17 residues. CDR1 is SGHRS, CDR2 YFSETQ, per germline. Trimming cost V 5 bases and J 5 bases; bases outside gene matches: 12. The CDR3 DNA reads as TGCGCCAGCAGTCCGGCGACAGGGACAGGGGGGGACAATGAGCAGTTCTTC. Protein sequence: CASSPATGTGGDNEQFF.

This clonotype was found a few times. This chain uses TRBV28 with TRBJ1-4; D unclear. V lost 6 bases to trimming and J lost 8 bases, with 13 bases between them. The CDR3 sequence is 13 residues long. Germline V gene sequence: CDR1 MDHEN, CDR2 SYDVKM. The CDR3 loop reads CASSLSPREKLFF. CDR3 DNA: TGTGCCAGCAGCTTAAGCCCTAGGGAAAAACTGTTTTTT. Supplemented by reference TRBV28 and TRBJ1-4, the full variable domain reads DVKVTQSSRYLVKRTGEKVFLECVQDMDHENMFWYRQDPGLGLRLIYFSYDVKMKEKGDIPEGYSVSREKKERFSLILESASTNQTSMYLCASSLSPREKLFFGSGTQLSVL.

This chain links TRBV20-1 with TRBJ1-6; weak D call: TRBD1 (6 bases). The CDR3 totals 14 residues. The V gene's germline CDR1 is DFQATT and CDR2 SNEGSKA (reference sequence). Trimming left V 3 bases short and J 10 bases short, with 16 bases between. DNA of the CDR3: TGCAGTGCTAGGCCTATGGGGGCGCGGTCACCCCTCCACTTT. This gives the protein CSARPMGARSPLHF.

The chain is built from TRBV28 and TRBJ1-4; no clear D. Trimming removed 0 bases from V and 10 bases from J, with 18 bases in between. Germline V gene sequence: CDR1 MDHEN, CDR2 SYDVKM. The CDR3 is made up of 16 amino acids. CDR3 protein: CASSLWATPELAKLFF. The CDR3 coding sequence is TGTGCCAGCAGTTTATGGGCTACTCCTGAATTGGCAAAACTGTTTTTT. Based on the CDR3 plus reference TRBV28 and TRBJ1-4, the full variable domain is DVKVTQSSRYLVKRTGEKVFLECVQDMDHENMFWYRQDPGLGLRLIYFSYDVKMKEKGDIPEGYSVSREKKERFSLILESASTNQTSMYLCASSLWATPELAKLFFGSGTQLSVL.

This clonotype has at least ten counts. The CDR3 DNA follows: TGTGCCACCGAGTTCAAGGCCAGCTACGAGCAGTACTTC. This translates into CATEFKASYEQYF. The J gene is TRBJ2-7, the V gene TRBV24-1; no reliable D call. From germline, CDR1 is KGHDR and CDR2 SFDVKD. The ends were cut back, 9 bases at V and 3 bases at J, with 14 bases in the middle. CDR3 length equals 13 residues.